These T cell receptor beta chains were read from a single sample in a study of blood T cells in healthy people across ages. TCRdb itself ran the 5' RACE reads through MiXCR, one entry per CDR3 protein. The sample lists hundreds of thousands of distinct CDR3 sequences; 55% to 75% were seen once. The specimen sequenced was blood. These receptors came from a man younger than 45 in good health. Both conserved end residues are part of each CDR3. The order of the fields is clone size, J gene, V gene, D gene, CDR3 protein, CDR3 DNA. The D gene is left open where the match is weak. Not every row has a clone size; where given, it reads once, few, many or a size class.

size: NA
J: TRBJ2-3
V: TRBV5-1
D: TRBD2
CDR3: CASSLMTGAGDTQYF
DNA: TGCGCCAGCAGCTTGATGACGGGAGCGGGGGATACGCAGTATTTT

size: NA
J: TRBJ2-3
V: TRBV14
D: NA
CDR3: CASSQDRTNTDTQYF
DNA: TGTGCCAGCAGCCAAGACCGGACTAACACAGATACGCAGTATTTT

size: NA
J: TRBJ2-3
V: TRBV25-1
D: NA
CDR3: CASSDSVISPSTDTQYF
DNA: TGTGCCAGCAGTGACTCGGTTATCAGTCCTAGCACAGATACGCAGTATTTT

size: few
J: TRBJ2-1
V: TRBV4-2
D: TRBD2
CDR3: CASSRTLSGSNEQFF
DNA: TGTGCCAGCAGCCGGACCCTTAGCGGGAGCAATGAGCAGTTCTTC

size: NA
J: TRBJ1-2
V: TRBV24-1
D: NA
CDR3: CATSAGGNYGYTF
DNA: TGTGCCACCAGTGCGGGGGGCAACTATGGCTACACCTTC

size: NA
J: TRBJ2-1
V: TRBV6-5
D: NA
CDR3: CASSPRPQGEQFF
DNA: TGTGCCAGCAGTCCACGGCCCCAGGGTGAGCAGTTCTTC

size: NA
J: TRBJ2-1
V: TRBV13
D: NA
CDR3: CASSFSGNRKDEQFF
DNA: TGTGCCAGCAGCTTCTCCGGGAACAGGAAGGATGAGCAGTTCTTC

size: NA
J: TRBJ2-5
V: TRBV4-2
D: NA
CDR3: CASSQVYGGAKTQYF
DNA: TGTGCCAGCAGCCAAGTTTACGGGGGAGCGAAGACCCAGTACTTC

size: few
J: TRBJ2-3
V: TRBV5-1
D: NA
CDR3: CASSSMKGTQYF
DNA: TGCGCCAGCAGCTCAATGAAGGGGACGCAGTATTTT

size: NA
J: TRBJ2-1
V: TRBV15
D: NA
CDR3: CATSLRVGGSEQFF
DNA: TGTGCCACCAGCCTCCGGGTGGGAGGAAGTGAGCAGTTCTTC

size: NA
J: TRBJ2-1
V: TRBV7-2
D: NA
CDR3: CASSLNQVHEQFF
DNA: TGTGCCAGCAGCTTAAACCAGGTCCATGAGCAGTTCTTC

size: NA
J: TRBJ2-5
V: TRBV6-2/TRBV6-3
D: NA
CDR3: CASSFLLTKQYF
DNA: TGTGCCAGCAGTTTCTTACTAACCAAGCAGTACTTC

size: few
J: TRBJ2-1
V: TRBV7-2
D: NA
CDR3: CASLLTTGSYEQFF
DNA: TGTGCCAGCCTTTTGACAACAGGGTCCTATGAGCAGTTCTTC

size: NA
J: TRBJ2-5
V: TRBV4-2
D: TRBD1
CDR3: CASSRLTGGSETQYF
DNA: TGTGCCAGCAGCCGGTTGACAGGGGGCTCGGAGACCCAGTACTTC

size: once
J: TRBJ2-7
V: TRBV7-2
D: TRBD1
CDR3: CASSLVPSGTGYAYEQYF
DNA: TGTGCCAGCAGCTTAGTCCCGTCCGGGACAGGCTATGCCTACGAGCAGTACTTC

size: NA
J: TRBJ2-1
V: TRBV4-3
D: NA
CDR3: CASSQGQGNEQFF
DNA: TGCGCCAGCAGCCAAGGGCAGGGGAATGAGCAGTTCTTC